The rows below give T cell receptor beta chains drawn from one sample of a study of memory CD4+ T cells and cytomegalovirus serostatus. Sequenced by immunoSEQ multiplex PCR; TCRdb stores in-frame clones only, minus some. The sample carries about 61,000 clones, roughly 80% recorded once. Sequencing used memory CD4+ T cells from blood. The receptors come from an adult in good health and CMV-seronegative. CDR3s include the opening cysteine and the closing phenylalanine or tryptophan. Each record gives: J gene, clone size, D gene, V gene, CDR3 protein, CDR3 DNA. D genes are given only for firm matches. A clone size is listed for some rows: how often the clone was seen (once, few, many), or a class if it is expanded.

J gene: TRBJ2-1; clone size: NA; D gene: NA; V gene: TRBV7-9; CDR3 protein: CASSLEGGEQFF; CDR3 DNA: TGTGCCAGCAGCTTAGAAGGAGGTGAGCAGTTCTTC
J gene: TRBJ2-3; clone size: once; D gene: NA; V gene: TRBV28; CDR3 protein: CAGGTPGWDTQYF; CDR3 DNA: TGTGCCGGCGGGACGCCCGGATGGGATACGCAGTATTTT
J gene: TRBJ2-1; clone size: NA; D gene: TRBD1; V gene: TRBV19; CDR3 protein: CASSPRQRQGRNEQFF; CDR3 DNA: TGTGCCAGTAGTCCCCGGCAGAGACAGGGGAGAAATGAGCAGTTCTTC
J gene: TRBJ2-1; clone size: NA; D gene: NA; V gene: TRBV5-6; CDR3 protein: CASSLSPNEQFF; CDR3 DNA: TGTGCCAGCAGCTTGTCCCCCAATGAGCAGTTCTTC
J gene: TRBJ2-5; clone size: NA; D gene: NA; V gene: TRBV7-2; CDR3 protein: CASSFGPGETQYF; CDR3 DNA: TGTGCCAGCAGTTTCGGACCAGGGGAGACCCAGTACTTC
J gene: TRBJ2-7; clone size: NA; D gene: NA; V gene: TRBV7-9; CDR3 protein: CASSPQDLYEQYF; CDR3 DNA: TGTGCCAGCAGCCCTCAAGACCTATACGAGCAGTACTTC
J gene: TRBJ1-4; clone size: few; D gene: NA; V gene: TRBV2; CDR3 protein: CASSSSPGSWEEKLFF; CDR3 DNA: TGTGCCAGCAGTTCCTCCCCAGGCTCGTGGGAGGAAAAACTGTTTTTT
J gene: TRBJ2-1; clone size: few; D gene: NA; V gene: TRBV7-2; CDR3 protein: CASSVSGSATYNEQFF; CDR3 DNA: TGTGCCAGCAGCGTATCCGGGAGCGCAACCTACAATGAGCAGTTCTTC
J gene: TRBJ1-5; clone size: NA; D gene: NA; V gene: TRBV4-1; CDR3 protein: CASSHSDRQPQHF; CDR3 DNA: TGCGCCAGCAGCCACTCCGACCGACAGCCCCAGCATTTT
J gene: TRBJ2-1; clone size: NA; D gene: NA; V gene: TRBV28; CDR3 protein: CASSLTRLEQFF; CDR3 DNA: TGTGCCAGCAGCCTTACACGACTGGAGCAGTTCTTC
J gene: TRBJ2-7; clone size: NA; D gene: TRBD2; V gene: TRBV30; CDR3 protein: CAWSGREGRRGAYEQYF; CDR3 DNA: TGTGCCTGGAGTGGGCGGGAGGGAAGACGGGGCGCCTACGAGCAGTACTTC
J gene: TRBJ1-6; clone size: NA; D gene: NA; V gene: TRBV5-6; CDR3 protein: CASSLGQVYDSPLHF; CDR3 DNA: TGTGCCAGCAGCTTGGGACAGGTCTATGATTCACCCCTCCACTTT
J gene: TRBJ2-1; clone size: NA; D gene: NA; V gene: TRBV7-9; CDR3 protein: CASSRDSVRGPLSYNEQFF; CDR3 DNA: TGTGCCAGCAGCCGGGATTCCGTCCGGGGGCCTCTGTCCTACAATGAGCAGTTCTTC
J gene: TRBJ2-7; clone size: NA; D gene: TRBD2; V gene: TRBV6-6; CDR3 protein: CASTSDSYEQYF; CDR3 DNA: TGTGCCAGTACTAGCGACTCCTACGAGCAGTACTTC
J gene: TRBJ2-3; clone size: NA; D gene: TRBD2; V gene: TRBV5-1; CDR3 protein: CASSSERGEGDTQYF; CDR3 DNA: TGCGCCAGCAGCTCGGAGCGAGGGGAGGGAGATACGCAGTATTTT
J gene: TRBJ1-4; clone size: NA; D gene: NA; V gene: TRBV11-2; CDR3 protein: CASRPRIATNEKLFF; CDR3 DNA: TGTGCCAGCAGACCGAGAATTGCAACTAATGAAAAACTGTTTTTT
J gene: TRBJ2-5; clone size: NA; D gene: TRBD1; V gene: TRBV6-5; CDR3 protein: CASRRFYRGQETQYF; CDR3 DNA: TGTGCCAGCAGACGGTTCTACAGGGGGCAAGAGACCCAGTACTTC
J gene: TRBJ1-5; clone size: few; D gene: TRBD1; V gene: TRBV30; CDR3 protein: CAWRTGTGNQPQHF; CDR3 DNA: TGTGCCTGGCGGACAGGGACCGGCAATCAGCCCCAGCATTTT
J gene: TRBJ2-7; clone size: NA; D gene: NA; V gene: TRBV6-1; CDR3 protein: CASRPRGGFNYEQYF; CDR3 DNA: TGTGCCAGCAGACCAAGGGGGGGCTTCAACTACGAGCAGTACTTC
J gene: TRBJ2-1; clone size: NA; D gene: NA; V gene: TRBV27; CDR3 protein: CASSPRQAPYNEQFF; CDR3 DNA: TGTGCCAGCAGTCCTCGACAGGCGCCCTACAATGAGCAGTTCTTC
J gene: TRBJ2-7; clone size: once; D gene: TRBD2; V gene: TRBV30; CDR3 protein: CAWISGLAFSYEQYF; CDR3 DNA: TGTGCCTGGATCTCGGGACTAGCGTTTTCCTACGAGCAGTACTTC
J gene: TRBJ2-7; clone size: once; D gene: NA; V gene: TRBV11-2; CDR3 protein: CASSLVQVYEQYF; CDR3 DNA: TGTGCCAGCAGCTTAGTCCAGGTCTACGAGCAGTACTTC
J gene: TRBJ1-4; clone size: few; D gene: NA; V gene: TRBV2; CDR3 protein: CASRGESGEKLFF; CDR3 DNA: TGTGCCAGCAGAGGGGAGTCGGGTGAAAAACTGTTTTTT
J gene: TRBJ2-2; clone size: NA; D gene: NA; V gene: TRBV7-7; CDR3 protein: CASSLFAAGELFF; CDR3 DNA: TGTGCCAGCAGCTTATTCGCTGCCGGGGAGCTGTTTTTT
J gene: TRBJ1-2; clone size: NA; D gene: NA; V gene: TRBV15; CDR3 protein: CATSRDDVAEGYTF; CDR3 DNA: TGTGCCACCAGCAGAGATGACGTCGCGGAAGGCTACACCTTC
J gene: TRBJ1-1; clone size: few; D gene: TRBD1; V gene: TRBV6-1; CDR3 protein: CASSYTGDTEAFF; CDR3 DNA: TGTGCCAGCAGTTATACAGGGGACACTGAAGCTTTCTTT
J gene: TRBJ2-1; clone size: few; D gene: NA; V gene: TRBV7-8; CDR3 protein: CASSLAGRGGSEQFF; CDR3 DNA: TGTGCCAGCAGCTTAGCGGGGAGGGGGGGATCTGAGCAGTTCTTC
J gene: TRBJ2-1; clone size: NA; D gene: TRBD2; V gene: TRBV28; CDR3 protein: CASRTGGSGNEQFF; CDR3 DNA: TGTGCCAGCAGAACCGGGGGGTCTGGCAATGAGCAGTTCTTC
J gene: TRBJ2-2; clone size: once; D gene: NA; V gene: TRBV7-2; CDR3 protein: CASSNWGSNTGELFF; CDR3 DNA: TGTGCCAGCAGTAATTGGGGGTCAAACACCGGGGAGCTGTTTTTT
J gene: TRBJ1-2; clone size: NA; D gene: NA; V gene: TRBV30; CDR3 protein: CAWTRQGSPTIYGYTF; CDR3 DNA: TGTGCCTGGACTCGTCAGGGTTCCCCCACAATCTATGGCTACACCTTC
J gene: TRBJ1-5; clone size: NA; D gene: TRBD1; V gene: TRBV2; CDR3 protein: CASSERGQAANQPQHF; CDR3 DNA: TGTGCCAGCAGTGAAAGGGGACAGGCTGCAAATCAGCCCCAGCATTTT
J gene: TRBJ1-4; clone size: NA; D gene: NA; V gene: TRBV7-6; CDR3 protein: CASSLDLNNEKLFF; CDR3 DNA: TGTGCCAGCAGCCTGGATCTGAATAATGAAAAACTGTTTTTT
J gene: TRBJ2-7; clone size: once; D gene: NA; V gene: TRBV19; CDR3 protein: CATRGTSQNSYEQYF; CDR3 DNA: TGTGCCACCAGAGGTACATCCCAAAACTCCTACGAGCAGTACTTC
J gene: TRBJ2-5; clone size: NA; D gene: TRBD2; V gene: TRBV29-1; CDR3 protein: CSVTWTSGAGTETQYF; CDR3 DNA: TGTAGCGTTACATGGACTAGCGGGGCAGGTACGGAGACCCAGTACTTC
J gene: TRBJ2-6; clone size: NA; D gene: NA; V gene: TRBV2; CDR3 protein: CASSEAGSGANVLTF; CDR3 DNA: TGTGCCAGCAGTGAAGCGGGCTCTGGGGCCAACGTCCTGACTTTC
J gene: TRBJ2-7; clone size: NA; D gene: NA; V gene: TRBV29-1; CDR3 protein: CSVSGTFYEQYF; CDR3 DNA: TGCAGCGTTTCCGGGACTTTCTACGAGCAGTACTTC
J gene: TRBJ2-7; clone size: NA; D gene: NA; V gene: TRBV5-6; CDR3 protein: CASSFRYLSEQYF; CDR3 DNA: TGTGCCAGCAGCTTTAGGTACCTCTCCGAGCAGTACTTC
J gene: TRBJ2-7; clone size: NA; D gene: TRBD1; V gene: TRBV2; CDR3 protein: CASSAQGYEQYF; CDR3 DNA: TGTGCCAGCAGTGCACAGGGGTACGAGCAGTACTTC
J gene: TRBJ1-2; clone size: once; D gene: TRBD1; V gene: TRBV18; CDR3 protein: CASSPSGTASQKANYGYTF; CDR3 DNA: TGTGCCAGCTCACCGTCCGGGACAGCGAGTCAGAAAGCCAATTATGGCTACACCTTC
J gene: TRBJ1-1; clone size: NA; D gene: NA; V gene: TRBV27; CDR3 protein: CASSADRYTEAFF; CDR3 DNA: TGTGCCAGCAGTGCAGACAGGTATACTGAAGCTTTCTTT
J gene: TRBJ1-4; clone size: NA; D gene: TRBD1; V gene: TRBV5-1; CDR3 protein: CASAMGQGNEKLFF; CDR3 DNA: TGCGCCAGCGCCATGGGACAGGGAAATGAAAAACTGTTTTTT
J gene: TRBJ2-6; clone size: NA; D gene: TRBD1; V gene: TRBV2; CDR3 protein: CASSAGQGGSGANVLTF; CDR3 DNA: TGTGCCAGCAGCGCCGGACAGGGCGGATCTGGGGCCAACGTCCTGACTTTC